These T cell receptor beta chains were read from a single sample in a study of T cells in Graves' hyperthyroidism and ophthalmopathy. MiXCR was run by TCRdb on the multiplex PCR reads, yielding one entry per CDR3 protein. The sample carries over 650,000 distinct CDR3 sequences, about 16% recorded once. The sample consisted of blood. The source is a young man with Graves' hyperthyroidism. The CDR3 runs from the conserved cysteine through the conserved F or W. D genes are given only for firm matches. Clone size is shown for a subset of rows, as once, few, many or a class of expanded clone.

j_gene | d_gene | abundance | v_gene | CDR3aa | CDR3nt
TRBJ1-1 | - | few | TRBV10-3 | CATGQGFTEAFF | TGTGCCACGGGGCAGGGTTTCACTGAAGCTTTCTTT
TRBJ2-1 | TRBD1 | - | TRBV24-1 | CATSDSDRGYEYEQFF | TGTGCCACCAGTGATTCCGACAGGGGGTACGAATATGAGCAGTTCTTC
TRBJ1-5 | - | - | TRBV20-1 | CSARRLNQPQHF | TGCAGTGCTAGAAGGTTGAATCAGCCCCAGCATTTT
TRBJ2-3 | - | - | TRBV9 | CASSVVARGADTQYF | TGTGCCAGCAGCGTAGTGGCAAGGGGGGCAGATACGCAGTATTTT
TRBJ2-7 | - | many | TRBV6-6 | CASSYSGQSYEQYF | TGTGCCAGCAGTTACTCGGGCCAAAGCTACGAGCAGTACTTC
TRBJ1-6 | - | - | TRBV30 | CAWRDPPTGSPLHF | TGTGCCTGGAGGGACCCTCCGACTGGGTCACCCCTCCACTTT
TRBJ2-7 | TRBD2 | many | TRBV28 | CASSPGLATYEQYF | TGTGCCAGCAGTCCGGGACTAGCAACATACGAGCAGTACTTC
TRBJ2-3 | - | many | TRBV7-8 | CASSRGHRDTDTQYF | TGTGCCAGCAGCCGCGGACATAGAGACACAGATACGCAGTATTTT
TRBJ1-5 | - | few | TRBV2 | CASSEIIGIPSNQPQHF | TGTGCCAGCAGTGAAATAATAGGCATCCCAAGCAATCAGCCCCAGCATTTT
TRBJ2-1 | TRBD2 | - | TRBV6-6 | CASSYSGLAASRSYNEQFF | TGTGCCAGCAGTTACTCGGGACTAGCTGCTTCTCGCTCCTACAATGAGCAGTTCTTC
TRBJ2-7 | - | few | TRBV5-1 | CASSPGAVDYEQYF | TGCGCCAGCTCCCCAGGAGCGGTTGACTACGAGCAGTACTTC
TRBJ2-2 | TRBD1 | - | TRBV6-2/TRBV6-3 | CASKHRGRGTGELFF | TGTGCCAGCAAACACAGGGGGCGCGGCACCGGGGAGCTGTTTTTT
TRBJ2-4 | - | - | TRBV14 | CASSSQVKNIQYF | TGTGCCAGCAGCAGCCAGGTCAAAAACATTCAGTACTTC
TRBJ2-5 | - | many | TRBV20-1 | CSARKWGGETQYF | TGCAGTGCTAGAAAGTGGGGCGGTGAGACCCAGTACTTC
TRBJ2-3 | - | - | TRBV19 | CASRAHRASTDTQYF | TGTGCCAGTAGGGCCCATAGGGCAAGCACAGATACGCAGTATTTT
TRBJ2-2 | - | few | TRBV2 | CASRDGPNTGELFF | TGTGCCAGCCGGGACGGACCCAACACCGGGGAGCTGTTTTTT
TRBJ2-7 | TRBD1 | many | TRBV27 | CASSLSTTTTGVYEQYF | TGTGCCAGCAGTTTATCGACTACTACGACAGGGGTCTACGAGCAGTACTTC
TRBJ2-7 | TRBD1 | few | TRBV19 | CATRDRFGSEQYF | TGTGCCACCAGGGACAGGTTCGGGAGTGAGCAGTACTTC
TRBJ2-1 | - | - | TRBV16 | CASSRLTPSYNEQFF | TGTGCCAGCAGCCGACTTACCCCTTCCTACAATGAGCAGTTCTTC
TRBJ2-2 | - | - | TRBV29-1 | CSVEETRRGSTGELFF | TGCAGCGTTGAAGAAACACGCAGGGGAAGCACCGGGGAGCTGTTTTTT
TRBJ2-2 | - | many | TRBV11-1 | CASSLSGPRAGELFF | TGTGCCAGCAGCTTATCCGGGCCTCGAGCCGGGGAGCTGTTTTTT
TRBJ2-3 | - | few | TRBV11-2 | CASTAVNTDTQYF | TGTGCCAGCACGGCGGTAAACACAGATACGCAGTATTTT
TRBJ1-2 | - | - | TRBV19 | CASISDSTNYGYTF | TGTGCCAGTATCTCCGACAGCACTAACTATGGCTACACCTTC
TRBJ2-7 | - | many | TRBV6-1 | CATHPGGPYEQYF | TGTGCCACCCACCCCGGAGGGCCCTACGAGCAGTACTTC
TRBJ2-1 | TRBD2 | once | TRBV30 | CAVSRLAGVVLEQFF | TGTGCCGTCAGCCGGCTAGCGGGGGTCGTTTTGGAGCAGTTCTTC
TRBJ2-2 | - | many | TRBV12-3/TRBV12-4 | CASSFIGVGELFF | TGTGCCAGCAGTTTCATAGGGGTCGGGGAGCTGTTTTTT
TRBJ2-4 | - | many | TRBV28 | CASSLIPGIAKNIQYF | TGTGCCAGCAGTTTAATCCCCGGGATCGCCAAAAACATTCAGTACTTC
TRBJ2-6 | - | - | TRBV28 | CASSFLSSPSGANVLTF | TGTGCCAGCAGTTTTTTGAGCAGCCCCTCTGGGGCCAACGTCCTGACTTTC
TRBJ2-7 | - | many | TRBV10-3 | CAISGSAGTYYEQYF | TGTGCCATCAGTGGCTCGGCGGGAACCTACTACGAGCAGTACTTC
TRBJ2-3 | - | - | TRBV19 | CASSPRQTRGDTQYF | TGTGCCAGTAGCCCCCGCCAGACGAGGGGAGATACGCAGTATTTT
TRBJ2-1 | - | - | TRBV15 | CATSDRRRRGYNEQFF | TGTGCCACCAGCGACAGGCGCCGCCGGGGATACAATGAGCAGTTCTTC
TRBJ1-2 | TRBD1 | few | TRBV6-1 | CASSVDRGRILDGYTF | TGTGCCAGCAGTGTGGACAGGGGGCGAATTTTGGATGGCTACACCTTC
TRBJ1-1 | - | - | TRBV29-1 | CSVEWQPAGRREAFF | TGCAGCGTTGAATGGCAACCGGCAGGGAGAAGGGAAGCTTTCTTT
TRBJ1-1 | TRBD1 | many | TRBV5-1 | CASTLTGLGTEAFF | TGCGCCAGCACCCTGACAGGGTTGGGCACTGAAGCTTTCTTT
TRBJ1-5 | TRBD1 | - | TRBV20-1 | CSAREPGTANQPQHF | TGCAGTGCTAGAGAACCCGGGACAGCAAATCAGCCCCAGCATTTT
TRBJ2-3 | - | few | TRBV24-1 | CASSLTGEGTDTQYF | TGTGCCAGCAGTCTGACGGGAGAGGGGACAGATACGCAGTATTTT
TRBJ2-3 | - | - | TRBV30 | CAWSVQGWRDTDTQYF | TGTGCCTGGAGTGTACAAGGTTGGCGGGACACAGATACGCAGTATTTT
TRBJ1-1 | - | many | TRBV7-2 | CASSLWGAEGEAFF | TGTGCCAGCAGCTTATGGGGGGCGGAGGGTGAAGCTTTCTTT
TRBJ2-3 | - | - | TRBV2 | CASSVRLPPPQYF | TGTGCCAGCAGTGTTCGACTCCCCCCGCCGCAGTATTTT
TRBJ2-1 | - | few | TRBV6-2/TRBV6-3 | CASSYSEGPESSYNEQFF | TGTGCCAGCAGTTACTCGGAGGGGCCGGAAAGCTCCTACAATGAGCAGTTCTTC
TRBJ2-3 | TRBD1 | many | TRBV2 | CASSLQGTTDTQYF | TGTGCCAGCAGCCTACAGGGGACCACAGATACGCAGTATTTT
TRBJ2-3 | - | - | TRBV7-9 | CASSLRWSALDTQYF | TGTGCCAGCAGCTTGCGTTGGAGCGCCCTAGATACGCAGTATTTT
TRBJ2-1 | - | - | TRBV7-9 | CASSPDGDEQFF | TGTGCCAGCAGCCCAGATGGGGATGAGCAGTTCTTC
TRBJ1-4 | - | once | TRBV5-1 | CASSRPGVGEKLFF | TGCGCCAGCAGCCGCCCCGGGGTCGGTGAAAAACTGTTTTTT
TRBJ1-2 | - | - | TRBV10-3 | CAISDTRQPYYGYTF | TGTGCCATCAGTGATACAAGACAGCCATACTATGGCTACACCTTC
TRBJ2-5 | TRBD2 | many | TRBV2 | CASSFPGLGRETQYF | TGTGCCAGCAGTTTTCCGGGACTAGGAAGAGAGACCCAGTACTTC
TRBJ2-1 | - | once | TRBV7-9 | CASTRGGAPEQFF | TGTGCCAGCACCAGGGGGGGGGCTCCCGAGCAGTTCTTC
TRBJ2-7 | - | few | TRBV5-1 | CASSSTSGYAYEQYF | TGCGCCAGCAGCTCCACATCGGGATATGCCTACGAGCAGTACTTC
TRBJ2-3 | TRBD1 | few | TRBV24-1 | CATSDGDRAYTDTQYF | TGTGCCACCAGTGATGGGGACAGGGCCTACACAGATACGCAGTATTTT
TRBJ2-1 | TRBD1 | - | TRBV29-1 | CSVRPGTGRNEQFF | TGCAGCGTCCGACCCGGGACAGGGAGGAATGAGCAGTTCTTC
TRBJ2-7 | - | many | TRBV30 | CAWSVPLFVSREQYF | TGTGCCTGGAGTGTTCCACTGTTCGTCTCCCGGGAGCAGTACTTC
TRBJ2-7 | TRBD1 | many | TRBV10-3 | CAISGTGTRDEQYF | TGTGCCATCAGTGGGACAGGGACTCGGGACGAGCAGTACTTC
TRBJ1-1 | TRBD1 | - | TRBV15 | CATSPRDSLNTEAFF | TGTGCCACCAGCCCAAGGGACAGTTTGAACACTGAAGCTTTCTTT
TRBJ1-5 | TRBD1 | few | TRBV28 | CASSLSRGVDAQHF | TGTGCCAGCAGTTTGAGCAGGGGGGTTGATGCCCAGCATTTT
TRBJ2-3 | TRBD2 | many | TRBV7-6 | CASSLRGGRALDTQYF | TGTGCCAGCAGCTTACGAGGCGGGAGGGCTCTCGATACGCAGTATTTT
TRBJ1-2 | - | - | TRBV27 | CASSSPEGGGNYGYTF | TGTGCCAGCAGTTCCCCCGAGGGCGGTGGGAACTATGGCTACACCTTC
TRBJ1-2 | - | - | TRBV28 | CASRRDRTAGYTF | TGTGCCAGCAGACGTGACAGGACGGCAGGCTACACCTTC
TRBJ2-7 | - | many | TRBV2 | CASSESLRTWAYEQYF | TGTGCCAGCAGTGAAAGTCTTAGGACGTGGGCCTACGAGCAGTACTTC
TRBJ2-7 | TRBD1 | - | TRBV7-2 | CASGDRTYEQYF | TGTGCCAGCGGGGACAGGACCTACGAGCAGTACTTC
TRBJ2-3 | - | - | TRBV13 | CASSFRGSPTQYF | TGTGCCAGCAGCTTTCGTGGTAGCCCTACGCAGTATTTT